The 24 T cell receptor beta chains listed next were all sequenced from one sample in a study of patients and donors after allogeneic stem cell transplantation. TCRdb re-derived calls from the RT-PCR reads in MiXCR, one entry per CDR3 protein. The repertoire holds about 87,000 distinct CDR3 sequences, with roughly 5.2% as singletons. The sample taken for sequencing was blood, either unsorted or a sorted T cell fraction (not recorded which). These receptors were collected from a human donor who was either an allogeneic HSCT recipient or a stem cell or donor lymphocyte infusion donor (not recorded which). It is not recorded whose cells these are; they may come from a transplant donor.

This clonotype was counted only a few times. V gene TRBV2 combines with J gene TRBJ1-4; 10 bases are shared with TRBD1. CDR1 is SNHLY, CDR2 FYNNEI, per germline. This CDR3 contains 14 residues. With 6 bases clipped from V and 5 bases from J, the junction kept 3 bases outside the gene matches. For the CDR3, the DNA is TGTGCCAGCAGCGCGGACAGGGGGAATGAAAAACTGTTTTTT. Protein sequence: CASSADRGNEKLFF. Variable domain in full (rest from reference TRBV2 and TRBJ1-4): EPEVTQTPSHQVTQMGQEVILRCVPISNHLYFYWYRQILGQKVEFLVSFYNNEISEKSEIFDDQFSVERPDGSNFTLKIRSTKLEDSAMYFCASSADRGNEKLFFGSGTQLSVL.

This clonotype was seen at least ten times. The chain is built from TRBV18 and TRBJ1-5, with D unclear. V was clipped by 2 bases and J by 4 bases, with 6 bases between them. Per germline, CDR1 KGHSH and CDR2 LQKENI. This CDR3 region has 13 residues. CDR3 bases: TGTGCCAGCTCACCAGAAAGAAATCAGCCCCAGCATTTT. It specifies CASSPERNQPQHF. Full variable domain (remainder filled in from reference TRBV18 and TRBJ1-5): NAGVMQNPRHLVRRRGQEARLRCSPMKGHSHVYWYRQLPEEGLKFMVYLQKENIIDESGMPKERFSAEFPKEGPSILRIQQVVRGDSAAYFCASSPERNQPQHFGDGTRLSIL.

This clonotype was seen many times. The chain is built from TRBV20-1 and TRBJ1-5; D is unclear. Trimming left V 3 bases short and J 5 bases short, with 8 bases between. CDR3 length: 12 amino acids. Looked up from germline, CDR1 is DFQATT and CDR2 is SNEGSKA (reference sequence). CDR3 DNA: TGCAGTGCTAGTAACACAGATCAGCCCCAGCATTTT. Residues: CSASNTDQPQHF.

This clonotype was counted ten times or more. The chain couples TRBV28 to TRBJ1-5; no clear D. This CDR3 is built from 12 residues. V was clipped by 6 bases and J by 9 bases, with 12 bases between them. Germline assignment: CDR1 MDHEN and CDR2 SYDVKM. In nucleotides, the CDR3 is TGTGCCAGCAGCAAACAGCATGTGCCCCAGCATTTT. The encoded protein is CASSKQHVPQHF.

The DNA of the CDR3 is TGTGCCAGCAGCCAAGACACCGACAGATATGGCTACACCTTC. Translated: CASSQDTDRYGYTF. This sequence joins TRBV14 and TRBJ1-2; D may be TRBD1 (5 bases). V was cut by 0 bases and J by 5 bases, with 10 bases left in between. The CDR3 spans 14 residues. CDR1 and CDR2 from the germline V gene are SGHDN and FVKESK.

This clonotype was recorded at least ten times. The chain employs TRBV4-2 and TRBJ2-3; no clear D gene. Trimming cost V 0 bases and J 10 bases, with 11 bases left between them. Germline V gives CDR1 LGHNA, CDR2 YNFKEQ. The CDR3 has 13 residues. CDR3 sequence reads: CASSQEMHSAQYF. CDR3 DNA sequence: TGTGCCAGCAGCCAAGAAATGCACTCCGCGCAGTATTTT.

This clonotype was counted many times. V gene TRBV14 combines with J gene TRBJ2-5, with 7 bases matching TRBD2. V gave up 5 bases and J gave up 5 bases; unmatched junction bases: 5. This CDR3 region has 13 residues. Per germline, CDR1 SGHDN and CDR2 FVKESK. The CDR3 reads CASSNVGRETQYF. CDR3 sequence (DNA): TGTGCCAGCAGCAATGTCGGGAGGGAGACCCAGTACTTC.

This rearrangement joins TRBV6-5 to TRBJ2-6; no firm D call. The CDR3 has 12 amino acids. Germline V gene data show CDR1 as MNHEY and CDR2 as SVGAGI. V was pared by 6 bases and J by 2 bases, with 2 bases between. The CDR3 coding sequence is TGTGCCAGCAGCCCTGGGGCCAACGTCCTGACTTTC. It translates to CASSPGANVLTF.

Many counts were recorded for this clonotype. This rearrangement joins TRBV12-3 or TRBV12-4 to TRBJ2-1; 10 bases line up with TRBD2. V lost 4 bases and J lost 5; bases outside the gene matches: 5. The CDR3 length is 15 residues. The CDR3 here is CASSWTSGNHNEQFF. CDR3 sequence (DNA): TGTGCCAGCAGTTGGACTAGCGGAAACCACAATGAGCAGTTCTTC.

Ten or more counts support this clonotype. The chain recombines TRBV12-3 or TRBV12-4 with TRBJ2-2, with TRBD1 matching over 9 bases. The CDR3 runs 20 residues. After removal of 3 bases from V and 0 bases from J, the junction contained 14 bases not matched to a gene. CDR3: CASSFTPGQGRSTNTGELFF. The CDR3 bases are TGTGCCAGCAGTTTTACTCCGGGACAGGGAAGGTCTACGAACACCGGGGAGCTGTTTTTT.

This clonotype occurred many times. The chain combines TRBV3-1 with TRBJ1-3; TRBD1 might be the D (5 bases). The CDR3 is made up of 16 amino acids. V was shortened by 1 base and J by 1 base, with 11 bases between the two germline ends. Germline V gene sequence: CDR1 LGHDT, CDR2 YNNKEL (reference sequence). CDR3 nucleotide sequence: TGTGCCAGCAGCCAAGCTTCGGGGGGATCTGGAAACACCATATATTTT. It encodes CASSQASGGSGNTIYF.

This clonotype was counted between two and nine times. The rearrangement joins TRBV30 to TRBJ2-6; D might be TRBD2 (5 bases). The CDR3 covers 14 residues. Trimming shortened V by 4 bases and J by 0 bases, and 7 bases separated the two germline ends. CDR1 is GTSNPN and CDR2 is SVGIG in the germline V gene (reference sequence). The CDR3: CAWNRGSGANVLTF. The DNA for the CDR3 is TGTGCCTGGAACCGGGGCTCTGGGGCCAACGTCCTGACTTTC.

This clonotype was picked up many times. The CDR3 DNA sequence: TGCAGCGCCCACAGGGGATGGAACACTGAAGCTTTCTTT. Translated: CSAHRGWNTEAFF. The V call is TRBV29-1, the J call TRBJ1-1, with 7 bases that match TRBD1. Germline-derived CDR1 and CDR2 are SQVTM and ANQGSEA. V trimming: 7 bases; J trimming: 1 base; junction bases outside the gene matches: 6. The CDR3 covers 13 residues.

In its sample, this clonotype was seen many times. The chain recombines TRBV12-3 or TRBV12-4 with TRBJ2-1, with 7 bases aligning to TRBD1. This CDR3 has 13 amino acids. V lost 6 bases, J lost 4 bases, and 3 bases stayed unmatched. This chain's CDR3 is CASSPGQYNEQFF. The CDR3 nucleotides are TGTGCCAGCAGCCCGGGACAGTACAATGAGCAGTTCTTC.

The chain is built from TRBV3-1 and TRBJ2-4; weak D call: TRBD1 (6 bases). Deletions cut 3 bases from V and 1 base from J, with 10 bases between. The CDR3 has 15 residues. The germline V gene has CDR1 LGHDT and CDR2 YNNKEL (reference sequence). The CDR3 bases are TGTGCCAGCAGCCAGCAGGGGTTGGCCAAAAACATTCAGTACTTC. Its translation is CASSQQGLAKNIQYF.

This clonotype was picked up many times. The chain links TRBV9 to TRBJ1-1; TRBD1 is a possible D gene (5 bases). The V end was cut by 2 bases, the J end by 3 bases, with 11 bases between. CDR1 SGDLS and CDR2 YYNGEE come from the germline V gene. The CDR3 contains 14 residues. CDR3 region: CASSVRTRDTEAFF. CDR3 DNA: TGTGCCAGCAGCGTTCGGACAAGGGACACTGAAGCTTTCTTT.

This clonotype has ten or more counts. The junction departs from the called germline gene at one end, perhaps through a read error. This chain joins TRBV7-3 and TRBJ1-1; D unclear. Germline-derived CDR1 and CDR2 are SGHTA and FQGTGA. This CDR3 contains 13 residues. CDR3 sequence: CASSLTPITEAFF. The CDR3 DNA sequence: TGTGCCAGCAGCTTAACTCCAATCACTGAGGCTTTCTTT.

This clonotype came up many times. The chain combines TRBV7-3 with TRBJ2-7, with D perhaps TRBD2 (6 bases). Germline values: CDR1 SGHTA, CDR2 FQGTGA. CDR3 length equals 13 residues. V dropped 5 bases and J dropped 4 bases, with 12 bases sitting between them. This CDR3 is CASSPNAGYEQYF. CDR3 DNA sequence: TGTGCCAGCAGCCCAAACGCGGGGTACGAGCAGTACTTC.

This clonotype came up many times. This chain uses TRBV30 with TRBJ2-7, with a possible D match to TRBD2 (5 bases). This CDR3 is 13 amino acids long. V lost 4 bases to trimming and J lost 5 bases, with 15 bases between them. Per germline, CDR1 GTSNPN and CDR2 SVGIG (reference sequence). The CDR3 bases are TGTGCCTGGAATCTTGGAGGCGACCACGAGCAGTACTTC. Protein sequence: CAWNLGGDHEQYF.

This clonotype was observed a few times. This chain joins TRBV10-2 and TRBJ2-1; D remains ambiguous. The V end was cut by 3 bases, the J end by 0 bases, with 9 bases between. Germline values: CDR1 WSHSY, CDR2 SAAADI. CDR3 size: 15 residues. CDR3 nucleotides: TGCGCCAGCAGTGACAGCCCCGGCTCCTACAATGAGCAGTTCTTC. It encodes CASSDSPGSYNEQFF.

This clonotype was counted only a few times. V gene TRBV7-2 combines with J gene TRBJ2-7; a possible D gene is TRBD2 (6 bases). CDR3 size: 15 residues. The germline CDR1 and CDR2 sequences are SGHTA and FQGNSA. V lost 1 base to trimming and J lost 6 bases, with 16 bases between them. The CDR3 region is CASSLGGSATSEQYF. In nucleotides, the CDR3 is TGTGCCAGCAGCTTAGGGGGTAGTGCGACTAGCGAGCAGTACTTC.

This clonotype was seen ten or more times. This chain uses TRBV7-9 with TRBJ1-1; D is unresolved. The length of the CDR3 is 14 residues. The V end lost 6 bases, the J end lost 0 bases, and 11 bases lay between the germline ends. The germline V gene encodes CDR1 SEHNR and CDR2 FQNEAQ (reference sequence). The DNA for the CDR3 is TGTGCCAGCAGTAGAGGGAGCATGAACACTGAAGCTTTCTTT. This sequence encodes CASSRGSMNTEAFF.

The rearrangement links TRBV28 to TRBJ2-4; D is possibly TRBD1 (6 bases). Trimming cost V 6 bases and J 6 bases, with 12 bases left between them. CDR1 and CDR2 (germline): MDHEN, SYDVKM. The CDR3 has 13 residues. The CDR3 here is CASSSSRGNIQYF. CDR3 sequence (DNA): TGTGCCAGCAGCTCCAGCAGGGGAAACATTCAGTACTTC.

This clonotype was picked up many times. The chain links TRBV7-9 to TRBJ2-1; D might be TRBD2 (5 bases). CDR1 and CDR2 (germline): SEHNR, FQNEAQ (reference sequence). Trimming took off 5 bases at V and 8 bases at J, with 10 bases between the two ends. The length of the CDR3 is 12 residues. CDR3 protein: CASSGLGDEQFF. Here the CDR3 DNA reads TGTGCCAGCAGCGGACTTGGGGATGAGCAGTTCTTC.